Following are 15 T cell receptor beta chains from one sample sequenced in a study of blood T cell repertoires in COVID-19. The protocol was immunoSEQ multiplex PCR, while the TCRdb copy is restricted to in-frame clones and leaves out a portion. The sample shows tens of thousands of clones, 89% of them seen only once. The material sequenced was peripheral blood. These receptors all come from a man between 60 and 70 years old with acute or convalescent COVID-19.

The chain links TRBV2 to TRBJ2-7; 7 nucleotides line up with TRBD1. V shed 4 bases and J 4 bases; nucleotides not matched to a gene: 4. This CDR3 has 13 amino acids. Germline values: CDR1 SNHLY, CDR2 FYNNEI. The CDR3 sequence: CASSGQGLYEQYF. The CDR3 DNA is TGTGCCAGCAGTGGACAGGGATTATACGAGCAGTACTTC.

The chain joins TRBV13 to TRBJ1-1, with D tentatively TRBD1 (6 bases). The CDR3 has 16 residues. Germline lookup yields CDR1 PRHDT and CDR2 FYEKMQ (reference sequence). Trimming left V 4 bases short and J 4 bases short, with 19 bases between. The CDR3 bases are TGTGCCAGCAGCTCGAACCCTACAGGGTTGGGCACTGAAGCTTTCTTT. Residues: CASSSNPTGLGTEAFF.

The CDR3 nucleotides read TGTGCCAGCAGCGCGGATAGGGGTTCCCCTTCACCCCTCCACTTT. Residues: CASSADRGSPSPLHF. The chain employs TRBV7-8 and TRBJ1-6; D possibly corresponds to TRBD1 (5 bases). The germline V gene has CDR1 SGHVS and CDR2 FQNEAQ. CDR3 length: 15 amino acids. V was trimmed by 5 bases and J by 9 bases, leaving 17 bases between them. The whole variable domain, filled in from reference TRBV7-8 and TRBJ1-6, reads GAGVSQSPRYKVAKRGQDVALRCDPISGHVSLFWYQQALGQGPEFLTYFQNEAQLDKSGLPSDRFFAERPEGSVSTLKIQRTQQEDSAVYLCASSADRGSPSPLHFGNGTRLTVT.

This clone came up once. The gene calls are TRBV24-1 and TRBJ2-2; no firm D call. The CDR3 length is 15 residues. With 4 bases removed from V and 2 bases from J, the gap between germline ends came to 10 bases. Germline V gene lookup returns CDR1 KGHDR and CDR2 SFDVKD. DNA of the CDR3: TGTGCCACCAGTGACTCCACACTAAACACCGGGGAGCTGTTTTTT. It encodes CATSDSTLNTGELFF.

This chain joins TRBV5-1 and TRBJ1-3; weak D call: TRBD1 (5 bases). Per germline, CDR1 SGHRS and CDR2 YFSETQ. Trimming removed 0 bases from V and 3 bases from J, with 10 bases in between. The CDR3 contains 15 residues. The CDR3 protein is CASSLDTGIGNTIYF. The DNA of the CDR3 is TGCGCCAGCAGCTTGGATACAGGTATTGGAAACACCATATATTTT.

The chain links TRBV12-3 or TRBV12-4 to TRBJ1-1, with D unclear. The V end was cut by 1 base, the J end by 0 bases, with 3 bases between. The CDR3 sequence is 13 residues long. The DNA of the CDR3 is TGTGCCAGCAGTTTAGTAATGAACACTGAAGCTTTCTTT. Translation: CASSLVMNTEAFF.

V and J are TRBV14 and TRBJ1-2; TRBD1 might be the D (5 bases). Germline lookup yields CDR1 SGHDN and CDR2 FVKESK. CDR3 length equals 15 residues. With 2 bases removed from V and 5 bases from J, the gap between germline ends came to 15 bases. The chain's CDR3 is CASSQYGGTAYGYTF. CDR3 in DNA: TGTGCCAGCAGCCAATACGGCGGGACGGCTTATGGCTACACCTTC.

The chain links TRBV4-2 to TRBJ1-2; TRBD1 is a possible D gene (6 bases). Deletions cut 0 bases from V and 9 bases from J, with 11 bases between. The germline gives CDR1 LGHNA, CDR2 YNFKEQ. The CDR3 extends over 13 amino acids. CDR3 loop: CASSQDSTGSYTF. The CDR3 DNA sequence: TGTGCCAGCAGCCAAGATTCAACAGGGAGCTACACCTTC.

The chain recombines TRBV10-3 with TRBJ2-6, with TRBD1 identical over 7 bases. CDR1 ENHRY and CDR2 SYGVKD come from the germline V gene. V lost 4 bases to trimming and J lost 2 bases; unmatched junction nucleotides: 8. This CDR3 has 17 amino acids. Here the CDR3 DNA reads TGTGCCATCAGTGTCGGTACAGGGGTTGCTGGGGCCAACGTCCTGACTTTC. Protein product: CAISVGTGVAGANVLTF.

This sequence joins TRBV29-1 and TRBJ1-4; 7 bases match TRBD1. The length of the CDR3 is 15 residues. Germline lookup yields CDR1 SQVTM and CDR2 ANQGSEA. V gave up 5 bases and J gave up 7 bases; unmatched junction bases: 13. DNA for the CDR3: TGCAGCGTTACTATAACAGGGACAGCGAGTGAAAAACTGTTTTTT. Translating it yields CSVTITGTASEKLFF.

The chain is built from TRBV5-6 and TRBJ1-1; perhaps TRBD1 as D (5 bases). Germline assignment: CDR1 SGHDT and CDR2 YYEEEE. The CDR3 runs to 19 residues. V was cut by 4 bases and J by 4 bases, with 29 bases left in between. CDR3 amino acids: CASSHRAGARAFLGTEAFF. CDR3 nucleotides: TGTGCCAGCAGCCACCGGGCTGGTGCCAGGGCGTTTTTGGGCACTGAAGCTTTCTTT.

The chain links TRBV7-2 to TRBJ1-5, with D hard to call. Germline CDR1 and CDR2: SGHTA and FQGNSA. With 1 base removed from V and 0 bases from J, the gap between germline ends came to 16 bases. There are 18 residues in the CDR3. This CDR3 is CASSLVAPGAYSNQPQHF. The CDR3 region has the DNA TGTGCCAGCAGCTTAGTGGCCCCGGGAGCATATAGCAATCAGCCCCAGCATTTT.

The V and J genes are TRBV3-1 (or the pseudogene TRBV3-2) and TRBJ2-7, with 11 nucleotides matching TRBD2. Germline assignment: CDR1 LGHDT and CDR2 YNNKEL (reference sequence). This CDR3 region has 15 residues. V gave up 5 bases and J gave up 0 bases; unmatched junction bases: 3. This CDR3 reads CASSMTSGNSYEQYF. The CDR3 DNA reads TGTGCCAGCAGCATGACTAGCGGGAACTCCTACGAGCAGTACTTC.

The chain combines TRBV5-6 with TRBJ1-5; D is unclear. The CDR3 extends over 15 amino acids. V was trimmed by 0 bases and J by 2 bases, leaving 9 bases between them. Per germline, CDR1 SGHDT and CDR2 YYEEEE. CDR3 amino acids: CASSLGDKGNQPQHF. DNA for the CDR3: TGTGCCAGCAGCTTGGGTGACAAGGGCAATCAGCCCCAGCATTTT.

CDR3 region: CPRRPRGAAPVTGELFF. The CDR3 nucleotides read TGCCCCCGCCGCCCCCGGGGGGCGGCCCCGGTTACCGGGGAGCTGTTTTTT. The genes are TRBV4-1 and TRBJ2-2, with D maybe TRBD2 (7 bases). Germline V gene data show CDR1 as MGHRA and CDR2 as YSYEKL. The length of the CDR3 is 17 residues.